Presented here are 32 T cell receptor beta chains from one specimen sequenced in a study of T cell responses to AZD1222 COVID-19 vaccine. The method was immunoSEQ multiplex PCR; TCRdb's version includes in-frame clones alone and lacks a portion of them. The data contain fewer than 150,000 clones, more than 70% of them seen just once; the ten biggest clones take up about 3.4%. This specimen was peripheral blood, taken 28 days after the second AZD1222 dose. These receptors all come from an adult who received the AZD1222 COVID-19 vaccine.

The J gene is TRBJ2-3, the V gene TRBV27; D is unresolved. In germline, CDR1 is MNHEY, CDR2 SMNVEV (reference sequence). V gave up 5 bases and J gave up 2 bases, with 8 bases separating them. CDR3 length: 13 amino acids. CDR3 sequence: CASSIGLTDTQYF. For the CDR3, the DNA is TGTGCCAGCAGTATAGGCCTCACAGATACGCAGTATTTT.

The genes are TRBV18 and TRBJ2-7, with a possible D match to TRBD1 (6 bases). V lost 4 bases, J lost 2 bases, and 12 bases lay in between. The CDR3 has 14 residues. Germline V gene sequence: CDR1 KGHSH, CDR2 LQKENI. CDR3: CASSRRRDTYEQYF. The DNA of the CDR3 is TGTGCCAGCTCACGACGCCGGGACACCTACGAGCAGTACTTC. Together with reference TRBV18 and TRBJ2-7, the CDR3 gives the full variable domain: NAGVMQNPRHLVRRRGQEARLRCSPMKGHSHVYWYRQLPEEGLKFMVYLQKENIIDESGMPKERFSAEFPKEGPSILRIQQVVRGDSAAYFCASSRRRDTYEQYFGPGTRLTVT.

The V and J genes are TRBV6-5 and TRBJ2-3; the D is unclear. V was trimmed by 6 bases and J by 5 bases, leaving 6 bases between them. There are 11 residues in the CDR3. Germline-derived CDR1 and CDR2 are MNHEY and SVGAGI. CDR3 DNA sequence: TGTGCCAGCAGCATCGGAGATACGCAGTATTTT. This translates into CASSIGDTQYF.

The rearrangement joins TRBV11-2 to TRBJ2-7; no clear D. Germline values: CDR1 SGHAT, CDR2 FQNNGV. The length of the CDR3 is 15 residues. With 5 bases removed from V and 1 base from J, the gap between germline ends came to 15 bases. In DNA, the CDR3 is TGTGCCAGCAGCGGTAGGGTGGTCGGATCCTACGAGCAGTACTTC. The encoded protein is CASSGRVVGSYEQYF.

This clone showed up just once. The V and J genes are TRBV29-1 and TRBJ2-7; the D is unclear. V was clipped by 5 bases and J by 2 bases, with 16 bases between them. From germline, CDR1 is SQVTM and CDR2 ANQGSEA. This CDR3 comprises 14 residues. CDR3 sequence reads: CSVSPTRFPYEQYF. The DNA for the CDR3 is TGCAGCGTTTCCCCTACCCGGTTTCCCTACGAGCAGTACTTC.

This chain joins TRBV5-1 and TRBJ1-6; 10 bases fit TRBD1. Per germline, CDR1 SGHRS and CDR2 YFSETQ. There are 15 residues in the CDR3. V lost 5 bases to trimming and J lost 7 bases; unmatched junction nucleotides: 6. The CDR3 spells CASSEPGQGNSPLHF. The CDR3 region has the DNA TGCGCCAGCAGTGAACCGGGACAGGGGAATTCACCCCTCCACTTT. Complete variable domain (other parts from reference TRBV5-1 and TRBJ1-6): KAGVTQTPRYLIKTRGQQVTLSCSPISGHRSVSWYQQTPGQGLQFLFEYFSETQRNKGNFPGRFSGRQFSNSRSEMNVSTLELGDSALYLCASSEPGQGNSPLHFGNGTRLTVT.

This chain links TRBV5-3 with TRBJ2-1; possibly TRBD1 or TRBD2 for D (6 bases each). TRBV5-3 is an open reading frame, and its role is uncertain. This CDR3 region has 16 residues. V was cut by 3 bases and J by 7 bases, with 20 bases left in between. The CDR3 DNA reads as TGTGCCAGAAGCTCACCAGGTGAGGGGGGCCGGAATGAGCAGTTCTTC. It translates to CARSSPGEGGRNEQFF.

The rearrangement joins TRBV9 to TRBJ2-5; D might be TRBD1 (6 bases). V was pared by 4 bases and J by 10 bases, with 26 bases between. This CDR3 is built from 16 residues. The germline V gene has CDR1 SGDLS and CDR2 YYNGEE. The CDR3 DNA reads TGTGCCAGCAGCCAAGGGGGACCGATATCCCGCGATGGCCAGTACTTC. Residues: CASSQGGPISRDGQYF. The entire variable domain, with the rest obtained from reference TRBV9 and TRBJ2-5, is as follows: DSGVTQTPKHLITATGQRVTLRCSPRSGDLSVYWYQQSLDQGLQFLIQYYNGEERAKGNILERFSAQQFPDLHSELNLSSLELGDSALYFCASSQGGPISRDGQYFGPGTRLLVL.

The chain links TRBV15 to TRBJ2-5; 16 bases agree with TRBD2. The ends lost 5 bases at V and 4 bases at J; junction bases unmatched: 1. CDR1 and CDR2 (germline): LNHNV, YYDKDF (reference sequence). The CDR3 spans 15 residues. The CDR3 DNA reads TGTGCCACCAGCGGGACTAGCGGGGGGGGAGAGACCCAGTACTTC. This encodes CATSGTSGGGETQYF.

CDR3 DNA sequence: TGTGCCACCAGCGACCGACGAGGAGCCAAAAACATTCAGTACTTC. This gives the protein CATSDRRGAKNIQYF. The chain combines TRBV15 with TRBJ2-4, with D unresolved. Looked up from germline, CDR1 is LNHNV and CDR2 is YYDKDF (reference sequence). This CDR3 has 15 amino acids. V shed 5 bases and J shed 0 bases, with 11 bases lying between them.

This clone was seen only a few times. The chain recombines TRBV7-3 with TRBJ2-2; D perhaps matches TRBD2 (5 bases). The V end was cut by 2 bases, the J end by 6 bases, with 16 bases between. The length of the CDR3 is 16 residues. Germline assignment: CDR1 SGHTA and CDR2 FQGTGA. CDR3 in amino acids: CASSLQSGRTSGELFF. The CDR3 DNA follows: TGTGCCAGCAGCTTACAGAGTGGGAGAACTTCCGGGGAGCTGTTTTTT. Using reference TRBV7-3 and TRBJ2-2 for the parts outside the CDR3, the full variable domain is GAGVSQTPSNKVTEKGKYVELRCDPISGHTALYWYRQSLGQGPEFLIYFQGTGAADDSGLPNDRFFAVRPEGSVSTLKIQRTERGDSAVYLCASSLQSGRTSGELFFGEGSRLTVL.

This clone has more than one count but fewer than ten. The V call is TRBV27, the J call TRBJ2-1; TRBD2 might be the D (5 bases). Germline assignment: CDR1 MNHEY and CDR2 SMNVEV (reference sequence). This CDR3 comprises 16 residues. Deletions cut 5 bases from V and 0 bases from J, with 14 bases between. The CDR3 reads CASSVWTGSSYNEQFF. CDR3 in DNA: TGTGCCAGCAGTGTCTGGACGGGAAGCTCCTACAATGAGCAGTTCTTC.

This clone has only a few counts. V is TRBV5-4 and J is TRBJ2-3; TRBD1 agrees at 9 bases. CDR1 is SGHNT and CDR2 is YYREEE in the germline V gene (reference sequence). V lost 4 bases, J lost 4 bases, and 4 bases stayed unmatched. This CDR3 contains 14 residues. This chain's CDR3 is CASSPGQGPDTQYF. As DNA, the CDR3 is TGTGCCAGCAGCCCGGGACAGGGTCCAGATACGCAGTATTTT.

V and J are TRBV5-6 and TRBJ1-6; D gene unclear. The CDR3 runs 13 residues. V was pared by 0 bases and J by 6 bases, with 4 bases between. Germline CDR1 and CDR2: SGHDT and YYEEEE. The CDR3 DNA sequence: TGTGCCAGCAGCTTGGGGGGTAATTCACCCCTCCACTTT. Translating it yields CASSLGGNSPLHF.

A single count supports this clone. CDR3 region: CASSSLAGKPQHF. For the CDR3, the DNA is TGTGCCAGCAGTTCCCTGGCGGGTAAGCCCCAGCATTTT. The V and J genes are TRBV6-2 or TRBV6-3 and TRBJ1-5; no clear D gene. The V end lost 4 bases, the J end lost 8 bases, and 12 bases lay between the germline ends. Germline V gene data show CDR1 as MNHEY and CDR2 as SVGEGT. The CDR3 is 13 amino acids.

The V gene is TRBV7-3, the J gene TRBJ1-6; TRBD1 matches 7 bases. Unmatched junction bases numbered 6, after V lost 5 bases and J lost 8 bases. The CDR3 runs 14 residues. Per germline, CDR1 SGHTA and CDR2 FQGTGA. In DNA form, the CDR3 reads TGTGCCAGCAGCCCCGGGAGGGGGCATTCACCCCTCCACTTT. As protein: CASSPGRGHSPLHF. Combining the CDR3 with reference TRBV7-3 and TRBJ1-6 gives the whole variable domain GAGVSQTPSNKVTEKGKYVELRCDPISGHTALYWYRQSLGQGPEFLIYFQGTGAADDSGLPNDRFFAVRPEGSVSTLKIQRTERGDSAVYLCASSPGRGHSPLHFGNGTRLTVT.

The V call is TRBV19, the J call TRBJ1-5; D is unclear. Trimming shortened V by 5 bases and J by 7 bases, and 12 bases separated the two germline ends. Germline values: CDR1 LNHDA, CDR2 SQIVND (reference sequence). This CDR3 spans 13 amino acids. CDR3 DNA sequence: TGTGCCAGTAGTCCATCAAGAGACCAGCCCCAGCATTTT. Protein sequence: CASSPSRDQPQHF.

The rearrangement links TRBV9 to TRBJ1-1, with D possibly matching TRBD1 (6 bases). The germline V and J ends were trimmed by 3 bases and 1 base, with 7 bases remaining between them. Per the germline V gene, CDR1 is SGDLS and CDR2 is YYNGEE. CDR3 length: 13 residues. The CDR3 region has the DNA TGTGCCAGCAGCGCACAGGGGAACACTGAAGCTTTCTTT. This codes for CASSAQGNTEAFF.

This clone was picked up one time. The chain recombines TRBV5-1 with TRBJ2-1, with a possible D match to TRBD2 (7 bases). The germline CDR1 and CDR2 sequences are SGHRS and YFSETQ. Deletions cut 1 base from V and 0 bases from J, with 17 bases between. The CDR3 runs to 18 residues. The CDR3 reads CASSLRWAGASSYNEQFF. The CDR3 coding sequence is TGCGCCAGCAGCTTGAGGTGGGCGGGGGCAAGCTCCTACAATGAGCAGTTCTTC. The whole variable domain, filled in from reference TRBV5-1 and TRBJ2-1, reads KAGVTQTPRYLIKTRGQQVTLSCSPISGHRSVSWYQQTPGQGLQFLFEYFSETQRNKGNFPGRFSGRQFSNSRSEMNVSTLELGDSALYLCASSLRWAGASSYNEQFFGPGTRLTVL.

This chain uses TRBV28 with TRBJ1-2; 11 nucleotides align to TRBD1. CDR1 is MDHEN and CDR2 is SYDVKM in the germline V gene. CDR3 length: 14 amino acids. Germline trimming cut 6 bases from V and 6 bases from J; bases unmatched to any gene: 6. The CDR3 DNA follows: TGTGCCAGCAGGGGACAGGGGGGTCGAGATGGCTACACCTTC. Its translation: CASRGQGGRDGYTF.

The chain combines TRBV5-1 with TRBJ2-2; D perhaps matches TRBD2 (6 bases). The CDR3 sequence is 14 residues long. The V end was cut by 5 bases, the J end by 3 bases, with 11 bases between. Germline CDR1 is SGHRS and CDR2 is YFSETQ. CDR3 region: CASRAGLHTGELFF. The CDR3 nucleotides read TGCGCCAGCAGAGCGGGCCTCCACACCGGGGAGCTGTTTTTT.

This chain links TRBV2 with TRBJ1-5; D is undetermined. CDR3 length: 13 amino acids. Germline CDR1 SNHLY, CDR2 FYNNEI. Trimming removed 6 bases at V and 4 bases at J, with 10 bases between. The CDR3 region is CASRTGLNQPQHF. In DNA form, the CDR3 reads TGTGCCAGCAGGACCGGGCTTAATCAGCCCCAGCATTTT. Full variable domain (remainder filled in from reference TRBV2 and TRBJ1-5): EPEVTQTPSHQVTQMGQEVILRCVPISNHLYFYWYRQILGQKVEFLVSFYNNEISEKSEIFDDQFSVERPDGSNFTLKIRSTKLEDSAMYFCASRTGLNQPQHFGDGTRLSIL.

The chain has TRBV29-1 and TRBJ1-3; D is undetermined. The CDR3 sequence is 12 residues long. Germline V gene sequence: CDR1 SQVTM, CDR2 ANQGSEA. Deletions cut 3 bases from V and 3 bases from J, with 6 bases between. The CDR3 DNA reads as TGCAGCGTTGACAACGGTGGAAACACCATATATTTT. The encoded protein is CSVDNGGNTIYF.

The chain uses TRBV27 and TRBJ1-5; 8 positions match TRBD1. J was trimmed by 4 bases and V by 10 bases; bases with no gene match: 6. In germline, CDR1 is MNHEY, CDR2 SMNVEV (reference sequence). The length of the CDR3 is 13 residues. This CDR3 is CAIARGRNQPQHF. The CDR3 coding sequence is TGTGCCATTGCCAGGGGGCGGAATCAGCCCCAGCATTTT.

The CDR3 DNA is TGCAGCGTTGAAGAGCTAGCGGGACCCTCCTACGAGCAGTACTTC. Its protein is CSVEELAGPSYEQYF. V and J are TRBV29-1 and TRBJ2-7, with 9 bases fitting TRBD2. This CDR3 has 15 amino acids. With V trimmed by 0 bases and J by 0 bases, 3 bases remained unmatched. Germline V gene sequence: CDR1 SQVTM, CDR2 ANQGSEA.

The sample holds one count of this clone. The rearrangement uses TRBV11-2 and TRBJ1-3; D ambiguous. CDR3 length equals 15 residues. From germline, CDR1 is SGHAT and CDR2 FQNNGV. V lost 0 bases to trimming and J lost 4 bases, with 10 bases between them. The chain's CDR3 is CASSLDLERGNTIYF. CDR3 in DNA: TGTGCCAGCAGCTTAGACCTGGAACGCGGAAACACCATATATTTT.

The CDR3 sequence: CSVGLDGGRGQFF. The CDR3 DNA is TGCAGCGTTGGCCTGGACGGGGGCCGGGGGCAGTTCTTC. This chain joins TRBV29-1 and TRBJ2-1; tentatively, D is TRBD1 or TRBD2 (6 bases each). CDR3 size: 13 residues. Germline CDR1 is SQVTM and CDR2 is ANQGSEA. The ends were cut back, 4 bases at V and 12 bases at J, with 19 bases in the middle.

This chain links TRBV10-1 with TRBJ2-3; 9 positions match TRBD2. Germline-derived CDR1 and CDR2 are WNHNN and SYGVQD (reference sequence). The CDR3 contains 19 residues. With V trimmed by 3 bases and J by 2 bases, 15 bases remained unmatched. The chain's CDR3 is CASSDPLKSGGKPTDTQYF. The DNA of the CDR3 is TGCGCCAGCAGTGACCCTCTGAAAAGCGGGGGGAAGCCCACAGATACGCAGTATTTT.

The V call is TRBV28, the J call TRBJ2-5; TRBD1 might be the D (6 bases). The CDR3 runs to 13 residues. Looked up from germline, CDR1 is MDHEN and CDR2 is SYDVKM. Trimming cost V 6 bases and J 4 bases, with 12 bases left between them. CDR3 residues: CASSTGNGETQYF. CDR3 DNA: TGTGCCAGCAGCACAGGGAATGGAGAGACCCAGTACTTC. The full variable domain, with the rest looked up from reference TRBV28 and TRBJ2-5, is DVKVTQSSRYLVKRTGEKVFLECVQDMDHENMFWYRQDPGLGLRLIYFSYDVKMKEKGDIPEGYSVSREKKERFSLILESASTNQTSMYLCASSTGNGETQYFGPGTRLLVL.

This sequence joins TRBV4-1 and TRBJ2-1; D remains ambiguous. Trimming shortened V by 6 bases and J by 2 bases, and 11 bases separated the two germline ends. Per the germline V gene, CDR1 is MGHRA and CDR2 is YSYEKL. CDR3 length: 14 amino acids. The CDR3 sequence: CASRITTAYNEQFF. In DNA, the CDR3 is TGCGCCAGCAGGATAACGACGGCCTACAATGAGCAGTTCTTC.

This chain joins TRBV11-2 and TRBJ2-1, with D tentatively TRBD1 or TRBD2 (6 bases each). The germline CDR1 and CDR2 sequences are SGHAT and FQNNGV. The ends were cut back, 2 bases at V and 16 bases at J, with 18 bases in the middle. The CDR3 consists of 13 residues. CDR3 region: CASSLPTGARGFF. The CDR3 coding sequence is TGTGCCAGCAGCTTACCCACGGGGGCACGGGGTTTCTTC.

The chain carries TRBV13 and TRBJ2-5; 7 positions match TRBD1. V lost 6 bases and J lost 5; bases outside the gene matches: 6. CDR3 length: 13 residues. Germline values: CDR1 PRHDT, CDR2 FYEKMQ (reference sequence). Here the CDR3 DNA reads TGTGCCAGCAGAGCCGACAGGGCCGAGACCCAGTACTTC. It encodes CASRADRAETQYF. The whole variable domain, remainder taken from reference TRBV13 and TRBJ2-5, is AAGVIQSPRHLIKEKRETATLKCYPIPRHDTVYWYQQGPGQDPQFLISFYEKMQSDKGSIPDRFSAQQFSDYHSELNMSSLELGDSALYFCASRADRAETQYFGPGTRLLVL.